The clone carrying this TCR beta chain has only one observation. Treatment specified: preoperative locoregional IRX-2 cytokine immunotherapy. Preoperative locoregional IRX-2 cytokine immunotherapy was tested in the phase Ib source study. The data were obtained in a study of preoperative IRX-2 immunotherapy in early breast cancer. Sequencing was performed with immunoSEQ multiplex PCR; in TCRdb, only in-frame clones are kept and a portion is missing. This sample has some 32,000 clones, with about four fifths found just once. This receptor was identified in a human donor with breast cancer. The sample consisted of lymph node tissue, taken from a patient treated with IRX-2 immunotherapy.

CDR3 sequence: CASSSTGAYEQYF. The CDR3 DNA sequence: TGTGCCAGCAGTTCGACAGGAGCCTACGAGCAGTACTTC. V and J are TRBV6-8 and TRBJ2-7; the D gene is possibly TRBD1 (6 bases). Germline CDR1 is MNHGY and CDR2 is SAAAGT. V was shortened by 4 bases and J by 2 bases, with 9 bases between the two germline ends. There are 13 residues in the CDR3.